In this sample, the clone carrying this TCR beta chain turned up many times. Its antigen is undetermined. The V gene end was trimmed by 7 bases and the J gene end by 4 bases; junction bases not matched to a gene: 7. This CDR3 has 15 residues. Germline CDR1 is MDHEN and CDR2 is SYDVKM. The patients, who ranged from 18 to 65 in age, presented with newly diagnosed hyperthyroidism lasting under 2 months. Amplified TCR beta CDR3 regions came from RNA transcripts. First-round RT-PCR targeting the TCR CDR3 was performed with the HTBI primer set. Each CDR3 protein gets one entry after TCRdb re-called the multiplex PCR reads with MiXCR. The sample lists roughly 180,000 distinct CDR3 sequences; 8% to 9.5% were seen once. These data are taken from a study of T cells in Graves' hyperthyroidism and ophthalmopathy. Study-level findings and limits: Among thyroid clonotypes expanded above 0.001, most also appeared in blood.

V usage is TRBV28 and J usage is TRBJ1-5; 10 bases agree with TRBD1. The receptor was derived from a woman in her late teens or twenties with Graves' hyperthyroidism that later progressed to Graves' ophthalmopathy. The specimen sequenced was blood. The CDR3 DNA sequence: TGTGCCAGCACCCCGACAGGGGGCAGGAATCAGCCCCAGCATTTT. Its translation: CASTPTGGRNQPQHF.